This entry features one T cell receptor (beta chain) sequence. As yet, its antigen is unknown. The sample comes from a study of CXCR3-negative and CXCR3-positive naive CD8 T cells. Points from the study as a whole: Higher TRB CDR3 hydrophobicity marked CXCR3-positive naive cells relative to CXCR3-negative naive cells. CXCR3-negative and CXCR3-positive naive cells shared comparable TRBV-TRBJ usage, but memory cells did not.

UMI-labeled 5' RACE TRB cDNA libraries were prepared from the cells. Each CDR3 protein gets one entry in TCRdb, which reprocessed the 5' RACE reads and gives no DNA. The sample table sets out 50,000 to 65,000 distinct CDR3 sequences. Researchers sorted more than 250,000 cells of each CD8+ T cell subset in triplicate. Naive CD8+ T cells carried a CD45RO-CCR7+CD27+CD95- phenotype. The clonotype was recovered from a human donor in good health. Some clones in this sample may be carry-over from other donors' samples. The sample was naive CXCR3+ CD8+ T cells from blood. Documented subset: CD45RO-CCR7+CD27+CD95- naive CD8+ T cells expressing CXCR3 (TNR3+).

CDR3 protein: CASSYWPSGGSSYNEQFF. J is TRBJ2-1 and V is TRBV6-2 or TRBV6-3; no DNA is available, so the TRBD2 call from TCRdb remains unchecked. The CDR3 is 18 residues long. Germline CDR1 is MNHEY and CDR2 is SVGEGT.